This passage covers 30 T cell receptor beta chains from one sample sequenced in a study of shared clonotypes between healthy human individuals. Sequencing used immunoSEQ multiplex PCR; TCRdb keeps in-frame clones, though not all of them. Of about 2 million clones in the sample, 90% to 95% were seen once. The sample comprised naive CD4+ T cells sorted from blood. Stated subset: CD45RA+ positively selected. The receptors here all came from a man younger than 30 in good health.

The V gene is TRBV5-1, the J gene TRBJ2-7; D perhaps matches TRBD2 (5 bases). Per germline, CDR1 SGHRS and CDR2 YFSETQ. The V end was cut by 0 bases, the J end by 6 bases, with 10 bases between. The CDR3 totals 13 residues. The CDR3 nucleotides read TGCGCCAGCAGCTTGGACCTAGCCCTCGAGCAGTACTTC. Translated, it gives CASSLDLALEQYF. Combining the CDR3 with reference TRBV5-1 and TRBJ2-7 gives the whole variable domain KAGVTQTPRYLIKTRGQQVTLSCSPISGHRSVSWYQQTPGQGLQFLFEYFSETQRNKGNFPGRFSGRQFSNSRSEMNVSTLELGDSALYLCASSLDLALEQYFGPGTRLTVT.

The J gene is TRBJ1-1, the V gene TRBV30; TRBD1 might be the D (5 bases). CDR1 is GTSNPN, CDR2 SVGIG, per germline (reference sequence). The V end lost 0 bases, the J end lost 2 bases, and 10 bases lay between the germline ends. This CDR3 region has 14 residues. In DNA, the CDR3 is TGTGCCTGGAGTGTTCGACGGGACAACACTGAAGCTTTCTTT. Translating it yields CAWSVRRDNTEAFF.

This sequence joins TRBV7-2 and TRBJ2-6, with D uncertain. V shed 0 bases and J shed 0 bases, with 12 bases lying between them. The germline gives CDR1 SGHTA, CDR2 FQGNSA. There are 18 residues in the CDR3. CDR3 in amino acids: CASSLARVGYSGANVLTF. CDR3 bases: TGTGCCAGCAGCTTAGCAAGGGTAGGCTACTCTGGGGCCAACGTCCTGACTTTC.

This clone has just a few counts. The genes are TRBV28 and TRBJ1-6; 10 bases map to TRBD1. The ends lost 2 bases at V and 7 bases at J; junction bases unmatched: 2. The V gene's germline CDR1 is MDHEN and CDR2 SYDVKM. This CDR3 comprises 15 residues. CDR3 protein: CASSLTGQGNSPLHF. The CDR3 region has the DNA TGTGCCAGCAGTTTAACGGGACAGGGGAATTCACCCCTCCACTTT.

The chain couples TRBV28 to TRBJ2-5; D unresolved. Germline V gene data show CDR1 as MDHEN and CDR2 as SYDVKM. The CDR3 consists of 10 residues. V was shortened by 6 bases and J by 3 bases, with 2 bases between the two germline ends. This CDR3 reads CASSKETQYF. In DNA form, the CDR3 reads TGTGCCAGCAGCAAAGAGACCCAGTACTTC.

This clone was observed a single time. The V gene is TRBV30, the J gene TRBJ1-4; 8 bases are a match to TRBD1. CDR1 and CDR2 (germline): GTSNPN, SVGIG (reference sequence). The junction had 8 bases not matched to a gene; V was cut back by 0 bases and J by 8 bases. The CDR3 loop spans 15 amino acids. CDR3 bases: TGTGCCTGGAGTGTAGGGGCAGGGGGCATGGAAAAACTGTTTTTT. Encoded protein: CAWSVGAGGMEKLFF.

The V gene is TRBV15, the J gene TRBJ1-1, with D unclear. V was cut by 0 bases and J by 7 bases, with 12 bases left in between. Germline lookup yields CDR1 LNHNV and CDR2 YYDKDF (reference sequence). The CDR3 consists of 14 residues. The CDR3 reads CATSRDRAGGEAFF. DNA for the CDR3: TGTGCCACCAGCAGAGATAGGGCAGGTGGTGAAGCTTTCTTT.

This chain joins TRBV13 and TRBJ1-4; 10 positions match TRBD1. J gave up 7 bases and V 4 bases, and 6 bases lay outside the gene matches. The CDR3 sequence is 15 residues long. Germline lookup yields CDR1 PRHDT and CDR2 FYEKMQ (reference sequence). CDR3 in amino acids: CASSSRQGASEKLFF. The CDR3 DNA reads as TGTGCCAGCAGCTCTCGACAGGGGGCAAGTGAAAAACTGTTTTTT.

The rearrangement uses TRBV6-6 and TRBJ2-5; TRBD2 agrees at 8 bases. This CDR3 region has 13 residues. From germline, CDR1 is MNHNY and CDR2 SVGAGI (reference sequence). The J segment lost 5 bases and the V segment lost 8 bases, leaving 7 bases of the junction unmatched. CDR3 sequence reads: CASGPGLVETQYF. For the CDR3, the DNA is TGTGCCAGCGGACCGGGACTAGTGGAGACCCAGTACTTC.

Notes on this clone: The sample carries other DNA sequences with the same CDR3. This sequence joins TRBV28 and TRBJ2-7; tentatively, D is TRBD1 (5 bases). The CDR3 runs to 13 residues. Trimming took off 2 bases at V and 2 bases at J, with 7 bases between the two ends. Germline CDR1 reads MDHEN; CDR2 reads SYDVKM. The CDR3 nucleotides read TGTGCCAGCAGTTTAGCAGGGACCTACGAGCAGTACTTC. This gives the protein CASSLAGTYEQYF.

The rearrangement uses TRBV5-1 and TRBJ1-5; 7 bases align to TRBD1. V dropped 4 bases and J dropped 7; count of bases not matched to a gene: 11. Germline V CDR1 and CDR2: SGHRS, YFSETQ. This CDR3 spans 15 amino acids. Written as DNA, the CDR3 is TGCGCCAGCAGCCCGGGGGACAGCTGGGGGCAGCCCCAGCATTTT. The encoded protein is CASSPGDSWGQPQHF. Combining the CDR3 with reference TRBV5-1 and TRBJ1-5 gives the whole variable domain KAGVTQTPRYLIKTRGQQVTLSCSPISGHRSVSWYQQTPGQGLQFLFEYFSETQRNKGNFPGRFSGRQFSNSRSEMNVSTLELGDSALYLCASSPGDSWGQPQHFGDGTRLSIL.

The chain has TRBV25-1 and TRBJ2-1; D is ambiguous. V lost 4 bases, J lost 5 bases, and 3 bases lay in between. The length of the CDR3 is 11 residues. CDR1 MGHDK and CDR2 SYGVNS come from the germline V gene. The CDR3 DNA reads TGTGCCAGCAGTGTAGACAATGAGCAGTTCTTC. Translating gives CASSVDNEQFF.

V gene TRBV11-2 combines with J gene TRBJ1-4; D is uncertain. Germline CDR1 reads SGHAT; CDR2 reads FQNNGV. Trimming stripped 5 bases from V and 2 bases from J, with 9 bases between. This CDR3 has 14 residues. The chain's CDR3 is CASSHGGTNEKLFF. CDR3 sequence (DNA): TGTGCCAGCAGCCACGGTGGCACTAATGAAAAACTGTTTTTT.

This chain links TRBV7-9 with TRBJ1-1; D unclear. The germline V gene has CDR1 SEHNR and CDR2 FQNEAQ (reference sequence). This CDR3 contains 10 residues. The V and J ends lost 7 bases and 6 bases respectively, with 6 bases between them. This CDR3 is CASMGAEAFF. The CDR3 DNA sequence: TGTGCCAGCATGGGAGCTGAAGCTTTCTTT.

This rearrangement joins TRBV6-1 to TRBJ1-4; D is ambiguous. Germline CDR1 MNHNS, CDR2 SASEGT. The CDR3 covers 13 residues. Trimming removed 6 bases at V and 6 bases at J, with 11 bases between. This CDR3 is CASRTGLDEKLFF. In DNA form, the CDR3 reads TGTGCCAGCAGGACGGGTTTGGATGAAAAACTGTTTTTT.

The chain combines TRBV30 with TRBJ2-5; no definite D call. Trimming removed 0 bases at V and 5 bases at J, with 13 bases between. In germline, CDR1 is GTSNPN, CDR2 SVGIG (reference sequence). CDR3 size: 14 residues. CDR3 in amino acids: CAWSVQPSRETQYF. The CDR3 DNA reads TGTGCCTGGAGTGTACAACCGTCTCGGGAGACCCAGTACTTC. The entire variable domain, with the rest obtained from reference TRBV30 and TRBJ2-5, is as follows: SQTIHQWPATLVQPVGSPLSLECTVEGTSNPNLYWYRQAAGRGLQLLFYSVGIGQISSEVPQNLSASRPQDRQFILSSKKLLLSDSGFYLCAWSVQPSRETQYFGPGTRLLVL.

V gene TRBV12-5 combines with J gene TRBJ2-7, with D uncertain. This CDR3 has 15 residues. V lost 6 bases and J lost 2, with 17 bases in between. The germline CDR1 and CDR2 sequences are LGHNT and FRNRAP. CDR3 protein: CASGIPQGQTYEQYF. The DNA for the CDR3 is TGTGCTAGTGGCATCCCACAAGGGCAGACCTACGAGCAGTACTTC. The complete variable domain, with remaining parts taken from reference TRBV12-5 and TRBJ2-7, reads DARVTQTPRHKVTEMGQEVTMRCQPILGHNTVFWYRQTMMQGLELLAYFRNRAPLDDSGMPKDRFSAEMPDATLATLKIQPSEPRDSAVYFCASGIPQGQTYEQYFGPGTRLTVT.

The chain carries TRBV5-1 and TRBJ2-5, with 11 bases aligning to TRBD2. The CDR3 sequence is 15 residues long. V dropped 4 bases and J dropped 3; count of bases not matched to a gene: 5. CDR1 is SGHRS, CDR2 YFSETQ, per germline. The CDR3, as DNA: TGCGCCAGCAGCGCGGGACTAGCGGTAAAAGAGACCCAGTACTTC. It specifies CASSAGLAVKETQYF.

V gene TRBV6-5 combines with J gene TRBJ2-5; D may be TRBD1 or TRBD2 (7 bases each). Germline assignment: CDR1 MNHEY and CDR2 SVGAGI. Trimming took off 5 bases at V and 2 bases at J, with 15 bases between the two ends. This CDR3 region has 15 residues. The CDR3 DNA follows: TGTGCCAGCAGTCGTGGGGGGGACAGACAAGAGACCCAGTACTTC. Translation: CASSRGGDRQETQYF.

The chain combines TRBV30 with TRBJ2-7, with 10 positions matching TRBD1. There are 14 residues in the CDR3. V was pared by 2 bases and J by 5 bases, with 6 bases of the junction left unmatched. The germline gives CDR1 GTSNPN, CDR2 SVGIG (reference sequence). The CDR3, as DNA: TGTGCCTGGAGTCGGGGACAGGGGTTGCACGAGCAGTACTTC. Protein sequence: CAWSRGQGLHEQYF.

V is TRBV29-1 and J is TRBJ1-1; the match to TRBD1 covers 7 bases. This CDR3 is built from 12 residues. Unmatched junction bases numbered 4, after V lost 8 bases and J lost 1 base. Germline CDR1 reads SQVTM; CDR2 reads ANQGSEA. The CDR3 DNA sequence: TGCAGCACATGGACAGGGAACACTGAAGCTTTCTTT. The encoded protein is CSTWTGNTEAFF. The full variable domain, completed using reference TRBV29-1 and TRBJ1-1, is SAVISQKPSRDICQRGTSLTIQCQVDSQVTMMFWYRQQPGQSLTLIATANQGSEATYESGFVIDKFPISRPNLTFSTLTVSNMSPEDSSIYLCSTWTGNTEAFFGQGTRLTVV.

The chain combines TRBV5-8 with TRBJ2-7, with a tentative D call TRBD2 (7 bases). The CDR3 is made up of 15 amino acids. The V and J ends lost 5 bases and 0 bases respectively, with 15 bases between them. The germline V gene encodes CDR1 SGHTS and CDR2 YDEGEE. This chain's CDR3 is CASRPGRGSSYEQYF. CDR3 sequence (DNA): TGTGCCAGCAGACCGGGGAGGGGGAGCTCCTACGAGCAGTACTTC.

The chain combines TRBV2 with TRBJ2-7, with D possibly being TRBD2 (6 bases). The CDR3 loop spans 16 amino acids. Trimming cost V 4 bases and J 0 bases, with 16 bases left between them. Germline CDR1 SNHLY, CDR2 FYNNEI. The CDR3 protein is CASSGRGRGSSYEQYF. CDR3 DNA: TGTGCCAGCAGTGGACGGGGACGGGGGAGCTCCTACGAGCAGTACTTC.

A single count supports this clone. The V and J genes are TRBV9 and TRBJ2-7; perhaps D is TRBD1 or TRBD2 (5 bases each). The V gene lost 0 bases and the J gene lost 3 bases, with 13 bases spanning the gap. The CDR3 contains 15 residues. From germline, CDR1 is SGDLS and CDR2 YYNGEE. The CDR3 nucleotides are TGTGCCAGCAGCGTAGGTGGGGGAAATGTCTACGAGCAGTACTTC. Translating gives CASSVGGGNVYEQYF. Supplemented by reference TRBV9 and TRBJ2-7, the full variable domain reads DSGVTQTPKHLITATGQRVTLRCSPRSGDLSVYWYQQSLDQGLQFLIQYYNGEERAKGNILERFSAQQFPDLHSELNLSSLELGDSALYFCASSVGGGNVYEQYFGPGTRLTVT.

In this sample, this clone turned up once. The genes are TRBV11-2 and TRBJ2-5, with a tentative D call TRBD1 (5 bases). This CDR3 is built from 13 residues. V lost 1 base to trimming and J lost 5 bases, with 8 bases between them. Germline CDR1 and CDR2: SGHAT and FQNNGV. CDR3: CASSLARQETQYF. CDR3 nucleotide sequence: TGTGCCAGCAGCTTAGCCAGACAGGAGACCCAGTACTTC.

V gene TRBV18 combines with J gene TRBJ2-3; 8 bases fit TRBD1. With V trimmed by 6 bases and J by 2 bases, 7 bases remained unmatched. The CDR3 sequence is 15 residues long. Germline V CDR1 and CDR2: KGHSH, LQKENI. The CDR3 region is CASSQGARNTDTQYF. CDR3 coding DNA: TGTGCCAGCTCCCAGGGGGCTAGAAACACAGATACGCAGTATTTT.

This clone is a singleton in its sample. The chain links TRBV18 to TRBJ1-2; no clear D. Germline V CDR1 and CDR2: KGHSH, LQKENI. With 3 bases removed from V and 0 bases from J, the gap between germline ends came to 11 bases. CDR3 length: 15 residues. CDR3 nucleotides: TGTGCCAGCTCACCGGGGTCCGGAACTAACTATGGCTACACCTTC. Translating gives CASSPGSGTNYGYTF.

The chain uses TRBV30 and TRBJ1-6; D remains unclear. The CDR3 has 14 amino acids. The germline V gene encodes CDR1 GTSNPN and CDR2 SVGIG (reference sequence). V dropped 5 bases and J dropped 5 bases, with 13 bases sitting between them. The CDR3 DNA sequence: TGTGCCTGGCGACTGGGAGGGAATAATTCACCCCTCCACTTT. Translation gives CAWRLGGNNSPLHF. Full variable domain (rest looked up from reference TRBV30 and TRBJ1-6): SQTIHQWPATLVQPVGSPLSLECTVEGTSNPNLYWYRQAAGRGLQLLFYSVGIGQISSEVPQNLSASRPQDRQFILSSKKLLLSDSGFYLCAWRLGGNNSPLHFGNGTRLTVT.

The chain combines TRBV30 with TRBJ2-2; D remains ambiguous. CDR1 and CDR2 from the germline V gene are GTSNPN and SVGIG (reference sequence). With 0 bases removed from V and 6 bases from J, the gap between germline ends came to 8 bases. The CDR3 covers 13 residues. The CDR3: CAWSVVAAGELFF. CDR3 coding DNA: TGTGCCTGGAGTGTCGTGGCGGCCGGGGAGCTGTTTTTT.

The chain employs TRBV19 and TRBJ1-1; D unclear. Deletions cut 6 bases from V and 0 bases from J, with 17 bases between. In germline, CDR1 is LNHDA, CDR2 SQIVND (reference sequence). CDR3 length: 16 residues. CDR3 sequence reads: CASSLSAGSLNTEAFF. In nucleotides, the CDR3 is TGTGCCAGTAGCCTATCCGCGGGCAGTCTGAACACTGAAGCTTTCTTT.